A selection of T cell receptor beta chains follows, all from one sample in a study of patients and donors after allogeneic stem cell transplantation. TCRdb itself ran the RT-PCR reads through MiXCR, one entry per CDR3 protein. Here the sample spans hundreds of thousands of distinct CDR3 sequences, 16% being singletons. Source material: blood, either unsorted or a sorted T cell fraction (not recorded which). Every receptor here comes from a human donor who was either an allogeneic HSCT recipient or a stem cell or donor lymphocyte infusion donor (not recorded which). It is not recorded whose cells these are; they may come from a transplant donor. The CDR3 runs from the conserved cysteine through the conserved F or W. A D gene is named only where the DNA matches it firmly. The size of a clone is reported for some rows only, either as once, few or many, or as a class for expanded clones.

abundance,d_gene,j_gene,v_gene,CDR3aa,CDR3nt
few,-,TRBJ2-2,TRBV5-6,CASSLDFSTGELFF,TGTGCCAGCAGCTTGGATTTTAGCACCGGGGAGCTGTTTTTT
-,-,TRBJ1-1,TRBV6-2/TRBV6-3,CASTGDDWRNTEAFF,TGTGCCAGCACAGGGGATGATTGGAGGAACACTGAAGCTTTCTTT
-,TRBD1,TRBJ2-1,TRBV7-3,CASSTRDRGGNEQFF,TGTGCCAGCAGCACCCGGGACAGGGGGGGCAATGAGCAGTTCTTC
few,TRBD2,TRBJ2-3,TRBV20-1,CSAVGSSGTDTQYF,TGCAGTGCTGTAGGGAGTAGCGGGACAGATACGCAGTATTTT
-,-,TRBJ2-7,TRBV20-1,CSAQRDYYEQYF,TGCAGTGCTCAACGGGATTACTACGAGCAGTACTTC
few,-,TRBJ2-3,TRBV6-5,CASSYSGTLSTDTQYF,TGTGCCAGCAGTTACTCCGGAACCCTTAGCACAGATACGCAGTATTTT
-,TRBD1,TRBJ2-3,TRBV5-1,CASARDRGADTQYF,TGCGCCAGCGCCCGGGACAGGGGTGCAGATACGCAGTATTTT
few,-,TRBJ1-5,TRBV6-1,CASSPWTGSLGDSNQPQHF,TGTGCCAGCAGTCCCTGGACCGGGTCTTTAGGGGATAGCAATCAGCCCCAGCATTTT
many,TRBD2,TRBJ2-1,TRBV20-1,CSARGLAGVHEQFF,TGCAGTGCTAGGGGACTAGCGGGGGTACATGAGCAGTTCTTC
few,-,TRBJ2-6,TRBV2,CASSAKRDAAGANVLTF,TGTGCCAGCAGCGCGAAACGAGATGCGGCTGGGGCCAACGTCCTGACTTTC
-,TRBD1,TRBJ2-5,TRBV6-2/TRBV6-3,CASTPRTGGRETQYF,TGTGCCAGCACCCCCCGGACAGGGGGCAGAGAGACCCAGTACTTC
-,-,TRBJ2-3,TRBV7-9,CASSSGTQYF,TGTGCCAGCAGCTCCGGTACGCAGTATTTT
many,TRBD1,TRBJ2-3,TRBV12-3/TRBV12-4,CASSLSRTGVRTDTQYF,TGTGCCAGCAGTCTGTCCCGGACAGGCGTTCGCACAGATACGCAGTATTTT
-,-,TRBJ2-5,TRBV18,CASSPRTLRGGETQYF,TGTGCCAGCTCACCAAGGACATTACGTGGGGGAGAGACCCAGTACTTC
few,TRBD2,TRBJ2-7,TRBV4-2,CASSQLSGRSTYEQYF,TGTGCCAGCAGCCAACTTAGCGGGAGAAGTACCTACGAGCAGTACTTC
few,TRBD1,TRBJ2-1,TRBV19,CATRQGRGNEQFF,TGTGCCACCCGACAGGGTCGGGGCAATGAGCAGTTCTTC
few,-,TRBJ2-7,TRBV6-5,CASSYELGGTGEQYF,TGTGCCAGCAGTTACGAGCTCGGGGGCACAGGCGAGCAGTACTTC
-,-,TRBJ1-2,TRBV7-9,CASSPPSSPYGYTF,TGTGCCAGCAGCCCCCCGAGCAGCCCCTATGGCTACACCTTC
-,-,TRBJ1-2,TRBV7-9,CASAPGTNYGYTF,TGTGCCAGTGCCCCGGGGACTAACTATGGCTACACCTTC
-,-,TRBJ2-5,TRBV6-5,CASSYLGTQYF,TGTGCCAGCAGTTATTTAGGGACCCAGTACTTC
-,-,TRBJ2-1,TRBV5-1,CASKGPEGTVEQFF,TGCGCCAGCAAGGGGCCGGAAGGGACTGTGGAGCAGTTCTTC
few,TRBD1,TRBJ1-2,TRBV28,CASSSVDRINGYTF,TGTGCCAGCAGTTCCGTGGACAGGATAAATGGCTACACCTTC
few,-,TRBJ2-7,TRBV29-1,CSVGLRSLGEQYF,TGCAGCGTGGGCTTGAGAAGTCTCGGCGAGCAGTACTTC
-,-,TRBJ2-7,TRBV18,CASSPYTNRASYEQYF,TGTGCCAGCTCACCTTATACTAACAGGGCCTCCTACGAGCAGTACTTC
few,-,TRBJ1-6,TRBV19,CASTNPGPRAGSPLHF,TGTGCCAGTACCAATCCGGGACCGCGAGCAGGGTCACCCCTCCACTTT
few,-,TRBJ2-3,TRBV9,CASVGDEDTQYF,TGTGCCAGCGTTGGGGATGAAGATACGCAGTATTTT
-,-,TRBJ2-7,TRBV7-2,CASSHDRRSSYEQYF,TGTGCCAGCAGCCACGATAGGCGGAGCTCCTACGAGCAGTACTTC
few,TRBD2,TRBJ2-5,TRBV3-1,CASSQYGGRGEETQYF,TGTGCCAGCAGCCAATACGGTGGGAGGGGAGAAGAGACCCAGTACTTC
few,TRBD1,TRBJ1-3,TRBV4-2,CASSRDSFSGNTIYF,TGTGCCAGCAGCCGGGACAGCTTCTCTGGAAACACCATATATTTT
-,-,TRBJ1-1,TRBV4-1,CASSLERGRAEAFF,TGCGCCAGCAGCCTCGAGAGGGGGAGGGCTGAAGCTTTCTTT
-,TRBD1,TRBJ1-6,TRBV6-5,CASSFPPGQGTIGSSPLHF,TGTGCCAGCAGTTTCCCCCCGGGACAGGGAACAATCGGTAGTTCACCCCTCCACTTT
-,TRBD2,TRBJ2-3,TRBV9,CASSPLLAGPSTDTQYF,TGTGCCAGCAGCCCGCTACTAGCGGGACCATCCACAGATACGCAGTATTTT
once,-,TRBJ1-4,TRBV6-5,CASSYPNRENEKLFF,TGTGCCAGCAGTTACCCAAACAGGGAGAACGAAAAACTGTTTTTT
many,TRBD1,TRBJ1-2,TRBV6-1,CASSRDRGGGYTF,TGTGCCAGCAGCCGGGACAGGGGCGGTGGCTACACCTTC
few,-,TRBJ2-2,TRBV6-2/TRBV6-3,CASSRDLHTGELFF,TGTGCCAGCAGCCGGGACTTGCACACCGGGGAGCTGTTTTTT
-,-,TRBJ1-3,TRBV30,CAWFRGNTIYF,TGTGCCTGGTTTAGGGGAAACACCATATATTTT
-,-,TRBJ2-7,TRBV6-1,CASTYPTDYEQYF,TGTGCCAGCACATATCCGACAGACTACGAGCAGTACTTC